These T cell receptor beta chains were read from a single sample in a study of PD-L1 blockade in urothelial cancer. Sequencing was performed with immunoSEQ multiplex PCR; in TCRdb, only in-frame clones are kept and a portion is missing. Among approximately 79,000 clones, 75% to 95% were seen once, and the ten largest hold roughly 0.9%. The sequences come from PBMCs, collected around atezolizumab (anti-PD-L1) treatment. The receptors originated from a woman older than 75 with urothelial cancer. Each CDR3 is given with its conserved first and last residue. The order of the fields is J gene, V gene, D gene, clone size, CDR3 DNA, CDR3 protein. D genes are given only for firm matches. Rows may omit the clone size; those that give it use once, few, many or a size class.

TRBJ2-2	TRBV6-5	TRBD2	-	TGTGCCAGCAGAGATACTAGCGGGAGGTACGGGGAGCTGTTTTTT	CASRDTSGRYGELFF
TRBJ1-1	TRBV19	-	-	TGTGCCAGTAGTATTAGCCGGTCGAACACTGAAGCTTTCTTT	CASSISRSNTEAFF
TRBJ2-3	TRBV7-3	-	-	TGTGCCAGCAGCTTAGGACAGACCACAGATACGCAGTATTTT	CASSLGQTTDTQYF
TRBJ2-7	TRBV18	-	-	TGTGCCAGCTCAACACTTCAGGCCTCCTACGAGCAGTACTTC	CASSTLQASYEQYF
TRBJ2-1	TRBV29-1	TRBD2	-	TGCAGCGTTGAAAGACTAGCGGGATACAATGAGCAGTTCTTC	CSVERLAGYNEQFF
TRBJ2-6	TRBV5-1	-	-	TGCGCCAGCAGCTCCAGGGTCTCTGGGGCCAACGTCCTGACTTTC	CASSSRVSGANVLTF
TRBJ1-1	TRBV18	-	few	TGTGCCAGCTCACCACAGGGGCCAGGGTTCAGGAACACTGAAGCTTTCTTT	CASSPQGPGFRNTEAFF
TRBJ2-1	TRBV5-1	TRBD2	few	TGCGCCAGCAGCCGGTTGAGGGAGGGCCCCAATGAGCAGTTCTTC	CASSRLREGPNEQFF
TRBJ1-2	TRBV7-8	TRBD1	once	TGTGCCAGCAGCACGGGACAGACTAACTATGGCTACACCTTC	CASSTGQTNYGYTF
TRBJ1-2	TRBV28	TRBD1	few	TGTGCCAGCAGGCCCACAGGGGTCGATGGCTACACCTTC	CASRPTGVDGYTF
TRBJ1-2	TRBV7-9	TRBD1	-	TGTGCCAGCAGCATCGGACAGGGGCCTAACTATGGCTACACCTTC	CASSIGQGPNYGYTF
TRBJ2-1	TRBV5-6	-	-	TGTGCCAGCAGCTTGTACAGTCAGGGGCAGAATGAGCAGTTCTTC	CASSLYSQGQNEQFF
TRBJ1-4	TRBV5-1	TRBD1	-	TGCGCCAGCAGCTACAGACAGGGGGCGCGAACTAATGAAAAACTGTTTTTT	CASSYRQGARTNEKLFF
TRBJ1-5	TRBV19	-	-	TGTGCCAGTAGAGCGGGGGCCGTCAATCAGCCCCAGCATTTT	CASRAGAVNQPQHF
TRBJ1-1	TRBV27	TRBD1	-	TGTGCCAGCAGTTGGGGACAGGGGGCAGGTGAAGCTTTCTTT	CASSWGQGAGEAFF
TRBJ1-5	TRBV28	TRBD1	-	TGTGCCAGCAGTGACCGGGACAGGGACTGGCAGCCCCAGCATTTT	CASSDRDRDWQPQHF
TRBJ2-1	TRBV29-1	TRBD1	-	TGCAGCGTCCCCCAGACAGGGGGTGTGATCGATGAGCAGTTCTTC	CSVPQTGGVIDEQFF
TRBJ2-6	TRBV5-1	TRBD1	-	TGCGCCAGCAGCGGGACGACAGGGGCCGGGGCCAACGTCCTGACTTTC	CASSGTTGAGANVLTF
TRBJ1-5	TRBV18	TRBD1	-	TGTGCCAGCTCCCGGGGACAGCAACGCAATCAGCCCCAGCATTTT	CASSRGQQRNQPQHF
TRBJ2-2	TRBV5-6	TRBD2	few	TGTGCCAGCAGCTTGCGACTAGCGGGAGGGCCCGGGGAGCTGTTTTTT	CASSLRLAGGPGELFF
TRBJ1-5	TRBV10-2	-	-	TGCGCCAGCAGTGAAAGGGGGTATCAGCCCCAGCATTTT	CASSERGYQPQHF
TRBJ2-3	TRBV6-1	-	-	TGTGCCAGCAGTGAAAACAGGTTTAGCACAGATACGCAGTATTTT	CASSENRFSTDTQYF
TRBJ2-7	TRBV10-3	TRBD1	-	TGTGCCATCACTCAAACAGGGGAGGAGCAGTACTTC	CAITQTGEEQYF
TRBJ2-3	TRBV6-1	-	-	TGTGCCAGCAGCCTTACGGGGTATGGCACAGATACGCAGTATTTT	CASSLTGYGTDTQYF
TRBJ2-5	TRBV19	TRBD2	-	TGTGCCAGTAGTATCGGGACTAGTGGGACCCAGTACTTC	CASSIGTSGTQYF
TRBJ2-2	TRBV9	TRBD1	-	TGTGCCAGCAGCGCCGGGACAGGGGACACCGGGGAGCTGTTTTTT	CASSAGTGDTGELFF
TRBJ2-1	TRBV19	TRBD2	-	TGTGCCAGTATGCCCGGACTAGCGGGAGGGCCGTCCTACAATGAGCAGTTCTTC	CASMPGLAGGPSYNEQFF
TRBJ1-1	TRBV19	TRBD1	few	TGTGCCAGTAGTACCGGACGGACAGGGATTTCTGAAGCTTTCTTT	CASSTGRTGISEAFF
TRBJ1-4	TRBV18	-	-	TGTGCCAGCTCACCAGGGCGGGGAAATGAAAAACTGTTTTTT	CASSPGRGNEKLFF
TRBJ2-1	TRBV7-3	TRBD1	few	TGTGCCAGCAGCCTAAGGGGGCTGGGGGAGTACAATGAGCAGTTCTTC	CASSLRGLGEYNEQFF
TRBJ2-2	TRBV29-1	TRBD2	-	TGCAGCGTTCGGGGGGGCGGGAAGACCGGGGAGCTGTTTTTT	CSVRGGGKTGELFF
TRBJ1-1	TRBV5-1	-	few	TGCGCCAGCAGCTTTGGGCAGGGCTTAGGAGCTTTCTTT	CASSFGQGLGAFF
TRBJ2-2	TRBV29-1	-	-	TGCAGCGCCGTGACGGTAGGAGGCACCGGGGAGCTGTTTTTT	CSAVTVGGTGELFF
TRBJ1-4	TRBV4-1	TRBD1	-	TGCGCCAGCAGCCAAGACGGGACAGGGACTCGGGAAAAACTGTTTTTT	CASSQDGTGTREKLFF
TRBJ2-1	TRBV7-9	TRBD2	-	TGTGCCAGCAGCCGCCTGGGACTAGCGGGAAGCAATGAGCAGTTCTTC	CASSRLGLAGSNEQFF
TRBJ2-1	TRBV7-3	-	-	TGTGCCAGCAGCCCATCTAGCCTCGGTGAGCAGTTCTTC	CASSPSSLGEQFF
TRBJ1-5	TRBV4-1	-	few	TGCGCCAGCAGCCAAGATTGGGGCGGCGTCCAGCCCCAGCATTTT	CASSQDWGGVQPQHF
TRBJ1-4	TRBV5-5	-	-	TGTGCCAGCAGTCCTGGAGGGTCAACTAATGAAAAACTGTTTTTT	CASSPGGSTNEKLFF
TRBJ2-7	TRBV4-2	TRBD2	-	TGTGCCAGCAGCCTCAAGCGGGAGGTGGACGAGCAGTACTTC	CASSLKREVDEQYF
TRBJ2-1	TRBV15	-	-	TGTGCCACCAGCCTCGGATCACAGAATGAGCAGTTCTTC	CATSLGSQNEQFF
TRBJ2-2	TRBV7-9	TRBD1	few	TGTGCCAGCAGCCTTAGACCGGGACAGGGGACCGGGGAGCTGTTTTTT	CASSLRPGQGTGELFF
TRBJ1-1	TRBV19	-	-	TGTGCCAGTAGTATAGATACTGAGGCTGAAGCTTTCTTT	CASSIDTEAEAFF
TRBJ2-3	TRBV9	TRBD2	-	TGTGCCAGCAGCGTAGTATTAGGGGAGGGGCAGTATTTT	CASSVVLGEGQYF
TRBJ1-1	TRBV6-6	TRBD1	-	TGTGCCAGCAGCCCACAGGGGACTGAAGCTTTCTTT	CASSPQGTEAFF
TRBJ1-1	TRBV5-1	-	-	TGCGCCAGCAGAAAAGCGGCCCCGGGTGGCACTGAAGCTTTCTTT	CASRKAAPGGTEAFF
TRBJ2-1	TRBV28	TRBD1	-	TGTGCCAGCAGTTTAAGTACCCCAGGGGGCTCGCGGCGGCAGTTCTTC	CASSLSTPGGSRRQFF
TRBJ1-1	TRBV6-6	TRBD1	few	TGTGCCAGCAGCGGGACAGGGGGACCCACTGAAGCTTTCTTT	CASSGTGGPTEAFF
TRBJ1-5	TRBV11-1	TRBD1	-	TGTGCCAGTCCGGACAGGGGAGGCGGGAATCAGCCCCAGCATTTT	CASPDRGGGNQPQHF
TRBJ2-3	TRBV19	TRBD2	-	TGTGCCAGTAGTATACGTCTAGCGGGAGGCACAGATACGCAGTATTTT	CASSIRLAGGTDTQYF
TRBJ1-2	TRBV6-1	-	once	TGTGCCAGCAGTGAAGGAGGGTTCTATGGCTACACCTTC	CASSEGGFYGYTF
TRBJ2-1	TRBV7-2	TRBD2	-	TGTGCCAGCAGCCCCAGCTGGGCGGGAGGTGGCCATGAGCAGTTCTTC	CASSPSWAGGGHEQFF